This T cell receptor (beta chain) emerged from a study of CD8+ T cells in alopecia areata. Study context: For 6 to 18 months, tofacitinib was taken, and 6 months off drug followed.

J gave up 11 bases and V 2 bases, and 12 bases lay outside the gene matches. Germline V gives CDR1 MGHRA, CDR2 YSYEKL. CDR3 size: 16 residues. Extraction of RNA preceded its reverse transcription into cDNA, which served as the sequencing template. Produced via immunoSEQ multiplex PCR; TCRdb's table is partial and in-frame only. The data show 110,000 to 150,000 clones, nearly 55% seen once. Stated treatment: oral pan-JAK inhibitor, 5-10 mg twice daily. This sequence joins TRBV4-1 and TRBJ2-3; 11 nucleotides match TRBD2. Sequences were derived from CD8+ T cells sorted from blood, sampled at week 4, from a patient treated with tofacitinib. This clonotype originated in a human donor with alopecia areata. This CDR3 reads CASSQLGLAEHRQQYF. CDR3 in DNA: TGCGCCAGCAGCCAACTGGGACTAGCGGAACACCGGCAGCAGTATTTT.